A single sample gave rise to the 26 T cell receptor beta chains below, sequenced in a study of tumor and adjacent non-tumor tissue in lung cancer. The library came from three nested PCR rounds adapted from ARM-PCR protocols. From the multiplex PCR reads, TCRdb called clonotypes with MiXCR, one entry per CDR3 protein. The table records roughly 220,000 distinct CDR3 sequences, over 55% of them present only once. RNA was extracted from bulk tissue without any cell sorting. Sequenced input: lung tumor tissue. The receptors come from a man aged 55 to 70 with non-small cell lung cancer.

Of note for this clonotype: Possible read error: a much larger clone is one base away. CDR3 nucleotides: TGTGCCAGCAGTTACGATGTAGTGGCAGAGACCCAGTACTTC. This gives the protein CASSYDVVAETQYF. The V call is TRBV6-2 or TRBV6-3, the J call TRBJ2-5, with D unresolved. Trimming stripped 2 bases from V and 4 bases from J, with 11 bases between. The CDR3 runs to 14 residues. Germline V lookup: CDR1 MNHEY, CDR2 SVGEGT.

In the case of this clonotype: The CDR3 ends on some other residue instead of the conserved phenylalanine or tryptophan, so this is likely a read error. The genes are TRBV6-6 and TRBJ2-5, with D unresolved. The end of the DNA fits TRBJ2-1 better, so the J call may be wrong. From germline, CDR1 is MNHNY and CDR2 SVGAGI (reference sequence). This CDR3 spans 11 amino acids. In DNA form, the CDR3 reads TGTGCCAGCACCGAAAGCGTCACCCAGTTCCTC. It translates to CASTESVTQFL.

V is TRBV29-1 and J is TRBJ2-3; D ambiguous. Germline values: CDR1 SQVTM, CDR2 ANQGSEA. Trimming removed 6 bases at V and 7 bases at J, with 11 bases between. The length of the CDR3 is 11 residues. The CDR3 DNA sequence: TGCAGCGTAATACAGCAGTATACGCAGTATTTT. Amino acid sequence: CSVIQQYTQYF.

This clonotype came up many times. The chain is built from TRBV20-1 and TRBJ2-3, with unresolved D. The germline V gene encodes CDR1 DFQATT and CDR2 SNEGSKA (reference sequence). V shed 1 base and J shed 0 bases, with 11 bases lying between them. The CDR3 totals 15 residues. This CDR3 reads CSARGPSTSTDTQYF. In nucleotides, the CDR3 is TGCAGTGCTAGAGGACCCTCGACTAGCACAGATACGCAGTATTTT.

About this clonotype: Relative to the germline gene, one junction end is altered; a read error may explain this. The chain combines TRBV5-4 with TRBJ2-1; TRBD2 matches 8 bases. Per germline, CDR1 SGHNT and CDR2 YYREEE (reference sequence). The CDR3 is made up of 16 amino acids. CDR3 DNA sequence: TGTGCCAGCAACTTGGCCGGGAGGGGCTCCTACAATGAGCAGTTCTTC. This sequence encodes CASNLAGRGSYNEQFF.

With regard to this clonotype: A much larger clonotype is one base distant, so this may be a read error. The final CDR3 position lacks the conserved phenylalanine or tryptophan, pointing to a likely read error. The chain has TRBV29-1 and TRBJ1-4; no definite D call. Germline loops: CDR1 SQVTM, CDR2 ANQGSEA. This CDR3 region has 10 residues. V was shortened by 4 bases and J by 8 bases, with 5 bases between the two germline ends. The CDR3 loop is CSVGEEKLFS. Here the CDR3 DNA reads TGCAGCGTTGGGGAAGAAAAACTGTTTTCT.

The J gene is TRBJ2-1, the V gene TRBV6-5; 7 bases agree with TRBD2. V was pared by 0 bases and J by 6 bases, with 8 bases of the junction left unmatched. The CDR3 is 16 residues long. CDR1 MNHEY and CDR2 SVGAGI come from the germline V gene. CDR3 in amino acids: CASSYSRNGGINEQFF. The CDR3 nucleotides read TGTGCCAGCAGTTACTCGAGGAACGGGGGGATCAATGAGCAGTTCTTC.

A note on this clonotype: This could be a read error, since a much larger clone is one nucleotide away. The CDR3 coding sequence is TGCAGTGCTAACAGGCCCCCCTATGGCTACACCTTC. As protein: CSANRPPYGYTF. The chain links TRBV20-1 to TRBJ1-2; possible D gene TRBD1, 5 bases. V lost 4 bases, J lost 4 bases, and 10 bases lay in between. This CDR3 has 12 residues. Per the germline V gene, CDR1 is DFQATT and CDR2 is SNEGSKA (reference sequence).

Worth noting for this clonotype: The junction departs from germline at one end; a sequencing error may be responsible. The CDR3 coding sequence is TGTGCCAGCAACTTAGATCCAGGGGCTTACACTCAAGCTTTCTTT. Amino acid sequence: CASNLDPGAYTQAFF. The chain recombines TRBV11-2 with TRBJ1-1; possible D gene TRBD1, 6 bases. The CDR3 spans 15 residues. Germline CDR1 SGHAT, CDR2 FQNNGV. Based on the CDR3 plus reference TRBV11-2 and TRBJ1-1, the full variable domain is EAGVAQSPRYKIIEKRQSVAFWCNPISGHATLYWYQQILGQGPKLLIQFQNNGVVDDSQLPKDRFSAERLKGVDSTLKIQPAKLEDSAVYLCASNLDPGAYTQAFFGQGTRLTVV.

In the case of this clonotype: One end of the junction is discordant with germline, which a read error may explain. This chain joins TRBV11-2 and TRBJ2-5; possibly TRBD2 for D (6 bases). CDR1 is SGHAT, CDR2 FQNNGV, per germline. There are 14 residues in the CDR3. The CDR3 DNA is TGTGCCGGCAGCTTTAACGGGGGTCAAGAGACCCAATACTTC. It is translated as CAGSFNGGQETQYF. The variable domain in full, completed from reference TRBV11-2 and TRBJ2-5, reads EAGVAQSPRYKIIEKRQSVAFWCNPISGHATLYWYQQILGQGPKLLIQFQNNGVVDDSQLPKDRFSAERLKGVDSTLKIQPAKLEDSAVYLCAGSFNGGQETQYFGPGTRLLVL.

This chain joins TRBV24-1 and TRBJ1-2; D gene ambiguous. From germline, CDR1 is KGHDR and CDR2 SFDVKD. Trimming removed 4 bases from V and 4 bases from J, with 12 bases in between. The CDR3 is made up of 14 amino acids. DNA for the CDR3: TGTGCCACCAGTGACCCACCCAGGACCTATGGCTACACCTTC. It codes for CATSDPPRTYGYTF.

The rearrangement joins TRBV12-3 or TRBV12-4 to TRBJ1-5; D uncertain. Between the trimmed V and J ends, which lost 9 bases and 1 base, there was a span of 10 bases. This CDR3 spans 13 amino acids. CDR3 nucleotides: TGTGCCAGTCAAAATGAAAGCAATCAGCCCCAGCATTTT. It codes for CASQNESNQPQHF.

The chain is built from TRBV11-2 and TRBJ2-1; 13 nucleotides align to TRBD2. Per germline, CDR1 SGHAT and CDR2 FQNNGV. The V and J ends lost 1 base and 3 bases, in that order; junction bases with no gene match: 3. This CDR3 is built from 17 residues. CDR3 nucleotide sequence: TGTGCCAGCAGCTTAGTGACTAGCGGGAGGTTCTACAATGAGCAGTTCTTC. Its protein is CASSLVTSGRFYNEQFF. Drawing the rest from reference TRBV11-2 and TRBJ2-1, the complete variable domain is EAGVAQSPRYKIIEKRQSVAFWCNPISGHATLYWYQQILGQGPKLLIQFQNNGVVDDSQLPKDRFSAERLKGVDSTLKIQPAKLEDSAVYLCASSLVTSGRFYNEQFFGPGTRLTVL.

A remark on this clonotype: A read error may account for a junction end that differs from germline. The V and J genes are TRBV6-7 and TRBJ2-1, with D maybe TRBD2 (5 bases). TRBV6-7 is an ORF, and what it does is uncertain. There are 18 residues in the CDR3. CDR3: CASSYSKRAPSYYNEQFF. As DNA, the CDR3 is TGCGCCAGCAGTTACTCGAAAAGAGCCCCTAGCTACTACAATGAGCAGTTCTTC.

The chain carries TRBV6-5 and TRBJ2-1, with D uncertain. Trimming removed 0 bases at V and 0 bases at J, with 12 bases between. This CDR3 contains 17 residues. Germline loops: CDR1 MNHEY, CDR2 SVGAGI. The CDR3 is CASSYSFAPSSYNEQFF. In DNA form, the CDR3 reads TGTGCCAGCAGTTACTCCTTTGCCCCCAGCTCCTACAATGAGCAGTTCTTC.

This clonotype was observed a single time. Here the CDR3 omits its conserved ending phenylalanine or tryptophan, so a read error is the likely source. The chain couples TRBV4-3 to TRBJ1-1; unclear D gene. Germline V CDR1 and CDR2: LGHNA, YSLEER. The CDR3 loop spans 17 amino acids. DNA for the CDR3: TGCACCAACAGCCAAGACGTTCCGGGCAGTTCGGGCACTGAAGCTTTCATT. It specifies CTNSQDVPGSSGTEAFI.

The chain recombines TRBV20-1 with TRBJ1-2, with no clear D. From germline, CDR1 is DFQATT and CDR2 SNEGSKA (reference sequence). V lost 1 base and J lost 10, with 13 bases in between. This CDR3 spans 12 amino acids. CDR3 residues: CSARGLTIDYTF. CDR3 DNA sequence: TGCAGTGCTAGAGGACTGACTATTGACTACACCTTC.

As regards this clonotype: Given a much more abundant clone one base away, this may be a read error. The chain is built from TRBV20-1 and TRBJ1-1; 8 nucleotides line up with TRBD1. In germline, CDR1 is DFQATT, CDR2 SNEGSKA (reference sequence). This CDR3 has 15 amino acids. The CDR3 region is CTARPPGTGNTEAFF. The CDR3 DNA sequence: TGCACTGCTAGACCCCCCGGGACAGGGAACACTGAAGCTTTCTTT.

The V and J genes are TRBV20-1 and TRBJ1-1, with D perhaps matching TRBD1 (5 bases). The CDR3 sequence is 14 residues long. With 4 bases removed from V and 8 bases from J, the gap between germline ends came to 20 bases. Germline-derived CDR1 and CDR2 are DFQATT and SNEGSKA (reference sequence). The CDR3 loop reads CSATLGVLITEAFF. For the CDR3, the DNA is TGCAGTGCTACCCTAGGGGTGTTGATCACCGAAGCTTTCTTT.

V usage is TRBV6-2 or TRBV6-3 and J usage is TRBJ2-7; possibly TRBD2 for D (6 bases). This CDR3 contains 14 residues. Trimming removed 2 bases from V and 6 bases from J, with 14 bases in between. The germline V gene has CDR1 MNHEY and CDR2 SVGEGT. CDR3 amino acids: CASSYPQIAVEQYF. In DNA, the CDR3 is TGTGCCAGCAGTTACCCGCAAATAGCGGTCGAGCAGTACTTC.

On this clonotype itself: Since the CDR3 does not end with the conserved phenylalanine or tryptophan, this likely comes from a read error. The rearrangement joins TRBV5-8 to TRBJ2-1; D gene unclear. Per germline, CDR1 SGHTS and CDR2 YDEGEE. V was trimmed by 1 base and J by 0 bases, leaving 11 bases between them. The CDR3 contains 16 residues. The chain's CDR3 is CASSLTDGSSYNEQFL. The CDR3 DNA reads as TGTGCCAGCAGCTTGACGGACGGAAGCTCCTACAATGAGCAGTTCTTA.

In this sample, this clonotype turned up a few times. The chain has TRBV10-1 and TRBJ2-3; D is unresolved. Germline values: CDR1 WNHNN, CDR2 SYGVQD (reference sequence). The germline V and J ends were trimmed by 7 bases and 1 base, with 9 bases remaining between them. This CDR3 has 13 amino acids. The CDR3 reads CASTPDGTDTQYF. CDR3 sequence (DNA): TGCGCCAGCACCCCGGACGGCACAGATACGCAGTATTTT.

At least ten counts were recorded for this clonotype. The chain carries TRBV20-1 and TRBJ2-1; D remains ambiguous. The CDR3 loop spans 14 amino acids. V was trimmed by 3 bases and J by 2 bases, leaving 11 bases between them. Germline V gives CDR1 DFQATT, CDR2 SNEGSKA (reference sequence). The CDR3 DNA reads TGCAGTGCTAGGGGCGGTCGAGCCTACAATGAGCAGTTCTTC. This codes for CSARGGRAYNEQFF.

Regarding this clonotype: At one boundary the junction diverges from the germline segment, which might be a read error. This chain links TRBV12-5 with TRBJ1-5; the D gene is possibly TRBD1 (6 bases). There are 14 residues in the CDR3. CDR1 and CDR2 from the germline V gene are LGHNT and FRNRAP. CDR3 sequence: CASGLEQGNQPKHF. The CDR3 DNA is TGTGCTAGTGGTTTGGAACAGGGCAATCAGCCCAAGCATTTT.

This clonotype was seen just once. Given the absence of the conserved phenylalanine or tryptophan at the CDR3 end, a read error is likely. The gene calls are TRBV29-1 and TRBJ2-1; D is uncertain. Germline V gene lookup returns CDR1 SQVTM and CDR2 ANQGSEA. The CDR3 is 12 amino acids. For the CDR3, the DNA is TGCATTGTAGGGCTATCCTACAATGAGCAGTTCCTC. It yields the protein CIVGLSYNEQFL.

V is TRBV20-1 and J is TRBJ2-5, with D maybe TRBD2 (5 bases). The length of the CDR3 is 15 residues. CDR1 DFQATT and CDR2 SNEGSKA come from the germline V gene (reference sequence). Trimming removed 1 base from V and 6 bases from J, with 18 bases in between. The DNA for the CDR3 is TGCAGTGCTAGAGTGGCTTGCGGAGGCGGAAAGACCCAGTACTTC. Encoded protein: CSARVACGGGKTQYF.